The clone carrying this T cell receptor (beta chain) has more than one count but fewer than ten. This sample stems from a study of patients and donors after allogeneic stem cell transplantation. Germline V lookup: CDR1 DFQATT, CDR2 SNEGSKA (reference sequence). The V gene end was trimmed by 5 bases and the J gene end by 7 bases; junction bases not matched to a gene: 12. The CDR3 has 15 residues. MiXCR, applied by TCRdb to the RT-PCR reads, yields one record per CDR3 protein. The data show roughly 140,000 distinct CDR3 sequences, about two fifths seen once. The receptor comes from a human donor who was either an allogeneic HSCT recipient or a stem cell or donor lymphocyte infusion donor (not recorded which). It is not recorded whose cells these are; they may come from a transplant donor. Sequencing was carried out using blood, either unsorted or a sorted T cell fraction (not recorded which). The J gene is TRBJ1-5, the V gene TRBV20-1, with 9 bases that match TRBD1. The CDR3 loop is CSAAQTGGDWQPQHF. CDR3 bases: TGCAGTGCTGCCCAAACAGGGGGCGATTGGCAGCCCCAGCATTTT.